This is a list of T cell receptor beta chains from one sample in a study of T cell changes during pregnancy in multiple sclerosis. Some clones are missing from TCRdb's copy, which holds only in-frame ones; the method was immunoSEQ multiplex PCR. The sample comprises some 52,000 clones, approximately 92% of which are singletons, and roughly 0.25% rests with the top ten. The specimen was CD4+ T cells from peripheral blood mononuclear cells, collected in the third trimester of pregnancy. The receptors derive from a female donor with multiple sclerosis, enrolled in a pregnancy study. CDR3s include the opening cysteine and the closing phenylalanine or tryptophan. D genes are given only for firm matches. The size field is filled for only some rows; it gives once, few, many or a size class.

cdr3_aa cdr3_nt j_call d_call v_call clone_size
CASSARTGGEGYTF TGTGCCAGTAGTGCCCGGACAGGGGGCGAAGGCTACACCTTC TRBJ1-2 TRBD1 TRBV19 -
CSVPPPSTGGVDTQYF TGCAGCGTTCCACCACCTTCGACAGGGGGCGTAGATACGCAGTATTTT TRBJ2-3 TRBD1 TRBV29-1 -
CASSLVSGRGRYRGETQYF TGTGCCAGCAGCTTGGTGTCAGGGAGGGGGAGATATCGGGGAGAGACCCAGTACTTC TRBJ2-5 - TRBV7-2 -
CASSGTSGPFGELFF TGTGCCAGCAGCGGAACTAGCGGCCCCTTCGGGGAGCTGTTTTTT TRBJ2-2 TRBD2 TRBV5-4 -
CASSNPGQGRPYGYTF TGTGCCAGCAGCAACCCCGGACAGGGAAGACCTTATGGCTACACCTTC TRBJ1-2 TRBD1 TRBV28 -
CASSVDRLPNSPLHF TGTGCCAGCAGTGTCGACAGGCTCCCAAATTCACCCCTCCACTTT TRBJ1-6 - TRBV6-1 -
CASSTLTGYEQYF TGTGCCAGTAGTACCCTGACAGGTTACGAGCAGTACTTC TRBJ2-7 - TRBV19 -
CASSSRTSGRYEQYF TGTGCCAGCAGTTCACGGACTAGCGGCCGCTACGAGCAGTACTTC TRBJ2-7 TRBD2 TRBV28 -
CAWSAQGTGGRGPQHF TGTGCCTGGAGTGCGCAGGGGACAGGGGGGAGAGGGCCCCAGCATTTT TRBJ1-5 TRBD1 TRBV30 -
CASSLRFGGTEAFF TGTGCCAGCAGTCTCAGGTTCGGGGGAACTGAAGCTTTCTTT TRBJ1-1 - TRBV27 -
CASSFVLAGVGTGELFF TGTGCCAGCAGCTTCGTATTAGCGGGAGTTGGAACCGGGGAGCTGTTTTTT TRBJ2-2 TRBD2 TRBV5-4 -
CASNRQTTYEAQYF TGTGCCAGCAATAGACAGACCACCTACGAAGCGCAGTACTTC TRBJ2-7 - TRBV6-1 -
CASSMRVGRGETQYF TGTGCCAGTAGTATGAGGGTCGGGAGAGGAGAGACCCAGTACTTC TRBJ2-5 - TRBV19 -
CASSLEGTGVEKLFF TGCGCCAGCAGCTTGGAGGGGACAGGAGTCGAAAAACTGTTTTTT TRBJ1-4 TRBD1 TRBV5-1 -
CASSARLAGEADTQYF TGTGCCAGCAGCGCCAGACTAGCGGGAGAAGCAGATACGCAGTATTTT TRBJ2-3 TRBD2 TRBV7-8 -
CASSAGGGGNEAFF TGTGCCAGCAGTGCCGGGGGAGGGGGGAACGAAGCTTTCTTT TRBJ1-1 - TRBV2 -
CAWSVAGANVLTF TGTGCCTGGAGTGTAGCCGGGGCCAACGTCCTGACTTTC TRBJ2-6 - TRBV30 -
CASSLVAGGKTGELFF TGTGCCAGCAGCTTAGTAGCAGGGGGCAAGACCGGGGAGCTGTTTTTT TRBJ2-2 TRBD1 TRBV7-2 -
CAWSTGGMGEKLFF TGTGCCTGGAGTACGGGGGGTATGGGTGAAAAACTGTTTTTT TRBJ1-4 - TRBV30 -
CSVIQGEETQYF TGCAGCGTTATCCAGGGGGAGGAGACCCAGTACTTC TRBJ2-5 TRBD1 TRBV29-1 -
CASSLPSRETQYF TGTGCCAGCAGCCTCCCTAGTAGAGAGACCCAGTACTTC TRBJ2-5 - TRBV7-9 -
CASTGATNEKLFF TGTGCCAGTACGGGAGCAACTAATGAAAAACTGTTTTTT TRBJ1-4 - TRBV19 -
CATSRAGGHNEQFF TGTGCCACCTCTAGAGCGGGAGGTCACAATGAGCAGTTCTTC TRBJ2-1 TRBD2 TRBV9 -
CAYDSLPRDTQYF TGTGCCTACGACTCCCTCCCTCGGGATACGCAGTATTTT TRBJ2-3 - TRBV30 -
CASSTDLTTGELFF TGTGCCAGCAGCACGGACTTAACCACCGGGGAGCTGTTTTTT TRBJ2-2 - TRBV9 -
CASSLGTGQETQYF TGTGCCAGCAGCTTAGGGACAGGACAAGAGACCCAGTACTTC TRBJ2-5 TRBD1 TRBV11-3 -
CASSPGTGEGVTGYTF TGTGCCAGCAGCCCCGGGACAGGGGAAGGGGTTACCGGCTACACCTTC TRBJ1-2 TRBD1 TRBV7-2 -
CAWRPSGGSTDTQYF TGTGCCTGGAGGCCTTCGGGGGGTAGCACAGATACGCAGTATTTT TRBJ2-3 TRBD2 TRBV30 once
CASGAGGYTGELFF TGTGCCAGTGGGGCAGGGGGGTACACCGGGGAGCTGTTTTTT TRBJ2-2 - TRBV19 -
CASSPLAGGQVDTQYF TGTGCCAGCAGCCCCTTAGCGGGGGGGCAAGTTGATACGCAGTATTTT TRBJ2-3 TRBD2 TRBV7-9 -
CASSWDSRPSTEAFF TGTGCCAGCAGTTGGGACAGTCGGCCAAGCACTGAAGCTTTCTTT TRBJ1-1 TRBD1 TRBV27 -
CASSLLGGLAHYEQYF TGTGCCAGCAGCTTATTGGGGGGACTAGCCCACTACGAGCAGTACTTC TRBJ2-7 TRBD2 TRBV7-2 -
CASSQDSGLGSGNTIYF TGTGCCAGCAGCCAAGACTCTGGGCTTGGCTCTGGAAACACCATATATTTT TRBJ1-3 - TRBV4-2 -
CAWSTRGGFSGANVLTF TGTGCCTGGAGTACGAGGGGGGGTTTCTCTGGGGCCAACGTCCTGACTTTC TRBJ2-6 - TRBV30 -
CASSIVMGGSAGASYEQYF TGTGCCAGTAGTATAGTGATGGGGGGCTCAGCGGGAGCCTCCTACGAGCAGTACTTC TRBJ2-7 TRBD2 TRBV19 -